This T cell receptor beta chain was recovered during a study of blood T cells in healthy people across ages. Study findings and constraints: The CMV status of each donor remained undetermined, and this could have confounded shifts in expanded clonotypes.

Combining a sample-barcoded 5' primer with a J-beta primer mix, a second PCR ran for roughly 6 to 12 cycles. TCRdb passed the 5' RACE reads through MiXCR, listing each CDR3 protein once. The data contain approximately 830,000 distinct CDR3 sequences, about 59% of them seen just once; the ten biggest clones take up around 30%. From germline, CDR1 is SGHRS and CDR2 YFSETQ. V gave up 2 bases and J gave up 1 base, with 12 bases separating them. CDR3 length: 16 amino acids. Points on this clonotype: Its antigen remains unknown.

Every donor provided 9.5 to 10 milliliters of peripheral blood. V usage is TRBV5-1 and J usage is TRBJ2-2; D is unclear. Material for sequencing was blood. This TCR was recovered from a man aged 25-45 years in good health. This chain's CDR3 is CASSFLGQENTGELFF. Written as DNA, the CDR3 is TGCGCCAGCAGCTTTCTAGGGCAGGAGAACACCGGGGAGCTGTTTTTT.